The 26 T cell receptor beta chains reported below all come from one sample, sequenced in a study of blood T cell repertoires in COVID-19. TCRdb keeps only in-frame clones here, not all; method: immunoSEQ multiplex PCR. The data show some 130,000 clones, approximately 89% seen once. Sequencing was performed on peripheral blood. These receptors all come from a human donor in a cohort sampled during active COVID-19.

The chain recombines TRBV9 with TRBJ2-1; 7 bases fit TRBD2. Germline CDR1 reads SGDLS; CDR2 reads YYNGEE. The CDR3 is 15 residues long. Trimming at V came to 3 bases and at J to 0 bases, leaving 3 bases not matched to a gene. The CDR3 reads CASSASGASYNEQFF. In DNA, the CDR3 is TGTGCCAGCAGCGCGAGCGGGGCCTCCTACAATGAGCAGTTCTTC.

The rearrangement uses TRBV14 and TRBJ2-5; D might be TRBD1 (5 bases). The ends were cut back, 5 bases at V and 5 bases at J, with 12 bases in the middle. The CDR3 sequence is 13 residues long. CDR1 is SGHDN, CDR2 FVKESK, per germline. For the CDR3, the DNA is TGTGCCAGCAGCGTCCAGGGTCAGGAGACCCAGTACTTC. As protein: CASSVQGQETQYF.

This chain uses TRBV9 with TRBJ2-5; 8 bases are a match to TRBD1. Germline lookup yields CDR1 SGDLS and CDR2 YYNGEE. The CDR3 is made up of 16 amino acids. V was clipped by 4 bases and J by 2 bases; unmatched bases: 10. CDR3 sequence: CASSLGQGRSQETQYF. The CDR3 DNA follows: TGTGCCAGCAGCCTAGGACAGGGCCGGTCTCAAGAGACCCAGTACTTC.

V is TRBV3-1 (or the pseudogene TRBV3-2) and J is TRBJ2-5, with D hard to call. The CDR3 loop spans 12 amino acids. Trimming took 7 bases from V and 5 from J, leaving 11 bases between them. Germline CDR1 and CDR2: LGHDT and YNNKEL (reference sequence). CDR3 in amino acids: CASTNAWETQYF. The CDR3 DNA reads TGTGCCAGCACTAACGCGTGGGAGACCCAGTACTTC.

This clone appeared once. The CDR3 sequence is CSAWGRGEEAFF. CDR3 nucleotides: TGCAGCGCCTGGGGTCGGGGGGAAGAAGCTTTCTTT. This chain connects TRBV29-1 to TRBJ1-1, with a weak D call TRBD1 (5 bases). From germline, CDR1 is SQVTM and CDR2 ANQGSEA. Trimming cost V 7 bases and J 8 bases, with 17 bases left between them. The CDR3 covers 12 residues.

This chain links TRBV27 with TRBJ2-3; the match to TRBD1 covers 8 bases. The CDR3 sequence is 15 residues long. The V segment lost 6 bases and the J segment 2 bases; nucleotides outside the gene matches: 7. Germline CDR1 and CDR2: MNHEY and SMNVEV (reference sequence). CDR3 sequence: CASSQGASTTDTQYF. The CDR3 DNA reads TGTGCCAGCAGCCAGGGGGCCTCTACCACAGATACGCAGTATTTT.

The sample holds a few counts of this clone. An end of the junction does not agree with germline; a read error may underlie this. The chain joins TRBV6-1 to TRBJ1-3; possible D gene TRBD1, 6 bases. Germline CDR1 is MNHNS and CDR2 is SASEGT. This CDR3 contains 14 residues. The chain's CDR3 is CASREGGVGNTIYF. In DNA, the CDR3 is TGTGCCAGCAGAGAAGGGGGAGTTGGAAACACCATATATTTT.

This chain joins TRBV5-1 and TRBJ2-2, with a tentative D call TRBD2 (5 bases). CDR3 size: 14 residues. Trimming took off 4 bases at V and 4 bases at J, with 11 bases between the two ends. Germline CDR1 reads SGHRS; CDR2 reads YFSETQ. Here the CDR3 reads CASSLEAATGELFF. Written as DNA, the CDR3 is TGCGCCAGCAGCCTGGAGGCGGCCACCGGGGAGCTGTTTTTT.

V and J are TRBV7-2 and TRBJ2-7; 11 nucleotides line up with TRBD2. V trimming: 2 bases; J trimming: 7 bases; junction bases outside the gene matches: 7. Germline lookup yields CDR1 SGHTA and CDR2 FQGNSA. The CDR3 is 15 residues long. CDR3 in DNA: TGTGCCAGCAGCTTACCCCCTAGCGGGGGGCTGGAGCAGTACTTC. It encodes CASSLPPSGGLEQYF.

The CDR3 DNA sequence: TGTGCTAGTGGCCGCACTAGCGGGAGAAGTGCCGGGGAGCTGTTTTTT. Translated: CASGRTSGRSAGELFF. The rearrangement joins TRBV12-5 to TRBJ2-2, with 11 nucleotides matching TRBD2. Germline V gene data show CDR1 as LGHNT and CDR2 as FRNRAP. The ends lost 6 bases at V and 6 bases at J; junction bases unmatched: 9. This CDR3 is built from 16 residues.

V and J are TRBV12-5 and TRBJ1-2; D might be TRBD1 (5 bases). Looked up from germline, CDR1 is LGHNT and CDR2 is FRNRAP. The length of the CDR3 is 14 residues. V was trimmed by 10 bases and J by 8 bases, leaving 23 bases between them. CDR3 loop: CAIPQGRDSWGYTF. CDR3 nucleotide sequence: TGTGCTATACCCCAAGGGAGGGACTCCTGGGGCTACACCTTC. Full variable domain (outside the CDR3, taken from reference TRBV12-5 and TRBJ1-2): DARVTQTPRHKVTEMGQEVTMRCQPILGHNTVFWYRQTMMQGLELLAYFRNRAPLDDSGMPKDRFSAEMPDATLATLKIQPSEPRDSAVYFCAIPQGRDSWGYTFGSGTRLTVV.

V usage is TRBV3-1 (or the pseudogene TRBV3-2) and J usage is TRBJ2-1; 8 nucleotides line up with TRBD2. The CDR3 has 14 residues. CDR1 LGHDT and CDR2 YNNKEL come from the germline V gene (reference sequence). The V and J ends lost 5 bases and 8 bases, in that order; junction bases with no gene match: 8. CDR3 DNA: TGTGCCAGCAGCAATGGAGCGGGAGTTTATGAGCAGTTCTTC. As protein: CASSNGAGVYEQFF.

The chain uses TRBV7-9 and TRBJ2-6, with D uncertain. The CDR3 length is 16 residues. The germline V gene encodes CDR1 SEHNR and CDR2 FQNEAQ (reference sequence). V lost 0 bases and J 4 bases, leaving 10 bases between the germline ends. The CDR3 DNA sequence: TGTGCCAGCAGCTTAGCGCTACAGACCGGGGCCAACGTCCTGACTTTC. Residues: CASSLALQTGANVLTF.

The V and J genes are TRBV12-2 and TRBJ2-7; the table's TRBD2 call for D was not verified on the DNA. TRBV12-2 is deemed a pseudogene. CDR3 size: 17 residues. Here the CDR3 reads CASRLARWTSGIAGQYV. The DNA for the CDR3 is TGTGCAAGTCGCTTAGCCCGCTGGACTAGCGGGATCGCCGGACAGTACGTC.

In nucleotides, the CDR3 is TGTGCCAGTAGTTATCGATTACGCGGACTAGCGGGAGGGCGAGGCGGGGAGCTGTTTTTT. It encodes CASSYRLRGLAGGRGGELFF. The chain uses TRBV19 and TRBJ2-2, with 15 bases matching TRBD2. With V trimmed by 5 bases and J by 7 bases, 17 bases remained unmatched. The CDR3 sequence is 20 residues long. The germline gives CDR1 LNHDA, CDR2 SQIVND (reference sequence).

The J gene is TRBJ2-3, the V gene TRBV11-2; D gene unclear. The CDR3 extends over 14 amino acids. CDR1 SGHAT and CDR2 FQNNGV come from the germline V gene. The ends were cut back, 5 bases at V and 0 bases at J, with 9 bases in the middle. The CDR3 loop reads CASSPRYSTDTQYF. Written as DNA, the CDR3 is TGTGCCAGCAGCCCGCGTTATAGCACAGATACGCAGTATTTT.

The gene calls are TRBV11-3 and TRBJ1-1; no reliable D call. The germline V gene encodes CDR1 SGHNT and CDR2 YENEEA. The ends were cut back, 5 bases at V and 2 bases at J, with 12 bases in the middle. The CDR3 covers 14 residues. CDR3 sequence: CASSLDKTNTEAFF. DNA of the CDR3: TGTGCCAGCAGCCTTGACAAGACCAACACTGAAGCTTTCTTT.

The chain is built from TRBV18 and TRBJ2-6, with D possibly TRBD1 on 6 matching bases. The V end lost 3 bases, the J end lost 0 bases, and 9 bases lay between the germline ends. The CDR3 is 16 amino acids. Germline loops: CDR1 KGHSH, CDR2 LQKENI. The CDR3 region has the DNA TGTGCCAGCTCACCGACAGGTCTCTCTGGGGCCAACGTCCTGACTTTC. Amino acids: CASSPTGLSGANVLTF.

The chain employs TRBV11-2 and TRBJ2-7, with 7 bases aligning to TRBD1. Losses at the gene ends were 5 bases for V and 3 bases for J; bases not matched to a gene: 4. The CDR3 sequence is 13 residues long. The germline CDR1 and CDR2 sequences are SGHAT and FQNNGV. The CDR3 DNA reads as TGTGCCAGCAGCCTAGGGACAGTCTACGAGCAGTACGTC. Amino acid sequence: CASSLGTVYEQYV.

This chain uses TRBV6-1 with TRBJ1-2; TRBD1 might be the D (5 bases). CDR3 length equals 13 residues. Germline V gene data show CDR1 as MNHNS and CDR2 as SASEGT. Trimming left V 2 bases short and J 2 bases short, with 6 bases between. The CDR3, as DNA: TGTGCCAGCAGTGAATCAGGGAACTATGGCTACACCTTC. Its translation is CASSESGNYGYTF.

The rearrangement links TRBV3-1 (or the pseudogene TRBV3-2) to TRBJ1-2; 7 positions agree with TRBD1. V trimming: 0 bases; J trimming: 8 bases; junction bases outside the gene matches: 6. CDR3 size: 14 residues. Germline CDR1 and CDR2: LGHDT and YNNKEL (reference sequence). CDR3 protein: CASSQDKRGQGYTF. The CDR3 DNA reads TGTGCCAGCAGCCAAGACAAAAGGGGGCAAGGCTACACCTTC.

J is TRBJ1-3 and V is TRBV6-1; D is unresolved. The CDR3 spans 14 residues. Germline V gives CDR1 MNHNS, CDR2 SASEGT. Trimming stripped 3 bases from V and 2 bases from J, with 8 bases between. The CDR3 region is CASSDLGAGNTIYF. The CDR3 DNA reads TGTGCCAGCAGTGACCTCGGGGCTGGAAACACCATATATTTT.

V gene TRBV6-5 combines with J gene TRBJ2-1, with D possibly TRBD2 on 7 matching bases. The CDR3 length is 13 residues. Germline V gene lookup returns CDR1 MNHEY and CDR2 SVGAGI. V lost 11 bases and J 6 bases, leaving 17 bases between the germline ends. CDR3 residues: CAPKGGAGNEQFF. The CDR3 DNA follows: TGTGCCCCCAAGGGGGGGGCTGGCAATGAGCAGTTCTTC.

The chain employs TRBV24-1 and TRBJ2-1; 7 bases align to TRBD1. Germline trimming cut 4 bases from V and 6 bases from J; bases unmatched to any gene: 11. This CDR3 is built from 16 residues. Per germline, CDR1 KGHDR and CDR2 SFDVKD. The CDR3 region has the DNA TGTGCCACCAGTGAACGCGGAATTTCAGGGGGCAATGAGCAGTTCTTC. It is translated as CATSERGISGGNEQFF.

The CDR3 reads CASADSTETQYF. The CDR3 DNA follows: TGTGCTAGCGCGGACAGTACAGAGACCCAGTACTTC. J is TRBJ2-5 and V is TRBV12-5, with D tentatively TRBD1 (6 bases). Germline lookup yields CDR1 LGHNT and CDR2 FRNRAP. Trimming took 9 bases from V and 4 from J, leaving 12 bases between them. The CDR3 is made up of 12 amino acids.

The chain joins TRBV7-8 to TRBJ2-3; TRBD1 matches at 7 bases. The germline gives CDR1 SGHVS, CDR2 FQNEAQ. The CDR3 extends over 15 amino acids. J lost 0 bases, V lost 5 bases, and 5 bases had no gene match. The CDR3 protein is CASSLGTASTDTQYF. The DNA for the CDR3 is TGTGCCAGCAGCCTCGGGACAGCTAGCACAGATACGCAGTATTTT.